This T cell receptor beta chain derives from a study of response to subunit inactivated influenza vaccine. Overall study results and limits: It was the authors' suggestion that each seasonal influenza vaccination recruits few new T cells.

TCRdb independently ran MiXCR on the RT-PCR reads; one entry per CDR3 protein. Of hundreds of thousands of distinct CDR3 sequences detected, 15% to 20% appear once; the ten largest clones hold around 9.9%. As regards this clonotype: What it binds is unknown.

The material was PBMCs from blood, obtained 5 to 6 days after vaccination. The clonotype originates from a man in his forties or fifties who received an inactivated influenza vaccine.

This CDR3 is CASSWGVYPYEQYF. CDR3 nucleotide sequence: TGTGCCAGCAGTTGGGGCGTTTATCCCTACGAGCAGTACTTC. The chain recombines TRBV28 with TRBJ2-7, with a possible D match to TRBD1 (5 bases). Germline assignment: CDR1 MDHEN and CDR2 SYDVKM. Trimming took 4 bases from V and 2 from J, leaving 12 bases between them. The length of the CDR3 is 14 residues.